This TCR beta chain was sequenced in a study of HIV-infected children after antiretroviral therapy interruption. Turning to the study itself: EBV and CMV exposure was recorded in most children. Samples from the continuous-treatment group were taken at weeks 0, 48 and 150.

CDR1 is MGHDK, CDR2 SYGVNS, per germline. This CDR3 spans 16 amino acids. V lost 3 bases and J lost 7; bases outside the gene matches: 11. A 3' RACE protocol on RNA, with unique molecular identifiers, produced the TCR library. TCRdb processed the 3' RACE reads anew with MiXCR; each CDR3 protein has one entry. Altogether about 89,000 distinct CDR3 sequences are present, around 6.9% being singletons, with the ten largest covering more than 0.95%. Noted treatment: PENTA 11 planned treatment interruption arm or continuous ART arm. Cryopreserved PBMC samples required at least 5 million viable cells. This clonotype was seen repeatedly, ten times or more.

This chain links TRBV25-1 with TRBJ1-2; 10 bases map to TRBD1. This sample comprised CD45RA+ CD4+ T cells from PBMCs, pooled from several time points, obtained from a donor given antiretroviral therapy, either interrupted or continuous. The subset: naive CD4+ CD45RA+ CD45RO- T cells. The receptor's source is a pool of human donors with HIV. The CDR3 nucleotides read TGTGCCAGCAGTGATACGGGACAGGGGTGGCTTAGTGGCTACACCTTC. Residues: CASSDTGQGWLSGYTF.